Below are 27 T cell receptor beta chains sequenced from a single sample in a study of blood T cells in healthy people across ages. Together with a sample-barcoded 5' primer, a J-beta primer mix was included in a second PCR lasting 7 to 11 cycles. TCRdb re-called the 5' RACE reads through MiXCR, storing one row per CDR3 protein. This table has about 570,000 distinct CDR3 sequences, 27% appearing once. These data were likewise used in another study, on T cells of mothers and their children.

The material sequenced was blood. The source is a boy aged 2-15 years in good health.

The rearrangement uses TRBV5-1 and TRBJ1-2; 12 bases are shared with TRBD1. Germline lookup yields CDR1 SGHRS and CDR2 YFSETQ. The CDR3 extends over 17 amino acids. Germline trimming cut 2 bases from V and 6 bases from J; bases unmatched to any gene: 11. CDR3: CASSFFPAGQGADGYTF. CDR3 in DNA: TGCGCCAGCAGCTTTTTCCCCGCGGGACAGGGGGCGGATGGCTACACCTTC.

The V and J genes are TRBV7-2 and TRBJ1-1; D is possibly TRBD1 (6 bases). Per the germline V gene, CDR1 is SGHTA and CDR2 is FQGNSA. Trimming left V 5 bases short and J 5 bases short, with 18 bases between. The length of the CDR3 is 15 residues. This CDR3 reads CASSAGLGQPTEAFF. The CDR3 DNA is TGTGCCAGCAGCGCGGGCCTCGGACAGCCAACTGAAGCTTTCTTT. The full variable domain, its missing parts supplied by reference TRBV7-2 and TRBJ1-1, is GAGVSQSPSNKVTEKGKDVELRCDPISGHTALYWYRQSLGQGLEFLIYFQGNSAPDKSGLPSDRFSAERTGGSVSTLTIQRTQQEDSAVYLCASSAGLGQPTEAFFGQGTRLTVV.

This clonotype was detected a few times. CDR3 sequence (DNA): TGTGCCAGCTACGATAGTCAGGGGACCACTGAAGCTTTCTTT. This codes for CASYDSQGTTEAFF. The chain employs TRBV6-6 and TRBJ1-1; D is possibly TRBD1 (6 bases). The germline V gene encodes CDR1 MNHNY and CDR2 SVGAGI (reference sequence). The CDR3 has 14 amino acids. Trimming left V 8 bases short and J 4 bases short, with 17 bases between.

This sequence joins TRBV27 and TRBJ2-3; TRBD2 matches 8 bases. CDR3 length equals 16 residues. CDR1 is MNHEY, CDR2 SMNVEV, per germline (reference sequence). The J segment lost 3 bases and the V segment lost 2 bases, leaving 7 bases of the junction unmatched. CDR3 protein: CASSLIGRAGTDTQYF. CDR3 sequence (DNA): TGTGCCAGCAGTTTAATCGGGAGGGCCGGGACAGATACGCAGTATTTT.

In this sample, this clonotype turned up a few times. The V call is TRBV6-2 or TRBV6-3, the J call TRBJ2-4, with D perhaps matching TRBD2 (5 bases). The CDR3 extends over 16 amino acids. CDR1 and CDR2 from the germline V gene are MNHEY and SVGEGT. V was cut by 6 bases and J by 2 bases, with 17 bases left in between. The CDR3 DNA follows: TGTGCCAGCAGCCCACAAAAACTAGGATCCAAAAACATTCAGTACTTC. Its translation: CASSPQKLGSKNIQYF.

This sequence joins TRBV6-5 and TRBJ2-3; 9 positions match TRBD2. The V gene's germline CDR1 is MNHEY and CDR2 SVGAGI. The CDR3 loop spans 16 amino acids. The V segment lost 7 bases and the J segment 4 bases; nucleotides outside the gene matches: 12. CDR3 DNA: TGTGCCAGCACCACGGGGACTAGCCGCTTAGCAGATACGCAGTATTTT. Its translation: CASTTGTSRLADTQYF.

V is TRBV7-9 and J is TRBJ2-5, with 10 nucleotides matching TRBD2. Gene TRBJ2-7 matches the end of the DNA better, so the J call may be wrong. The CDR3 extends over 16 amino acids. CDR1 and CDR2 (germline): SEHNR, FQNEAQ (reference sequence). The CDR3 nucleotides are TGTGCCAGCAGCTCAACGACCGGGACTAGCGTTTACGAGCAGTACTTC. Its translation is CASSSTTGTSVYEQYF.

This chain joins TRBV9 and TRBJ2-3; TRBD1 or TRBD2 may be the D gene (5 bases each). The CDR3 extends over 17 amino acids. V was clipped by 4 bases and J by 3 bases, with 21 bases between them. Germline CDR1 reads SGDLS; CDR2 reads YYNGEE. The CDR3 DNA reads TGTGCCAGCAGCACACGGGACCTCCTTATGCCGACAGATACGCAGTATTTT. Translation gives CASSTRDLLMPTDTQYF. The complete variable domain, with remaining parts taken from reference TRBV9 and TRBJ2-3, reads DSGVTQTPKHLITATGQRVTLRCSPRSGDLSVYWYQQSLDQGLQFLIQYYNGEERAKGNILERFSAQQFPDLHSELNLSSLELGDSALYFCASSTRDLLMPTDTQYFGPGTRLTVL.

The CDR3 nucleotides read TGTGCCAGCAGCGTACAGGGGAACAATGAGCAGTTCTTC. It translates to CASSVQGNNEQFF. This rearrangement joins TRBV7-9 to TRBJ2-1, with 7 bases fitting TRBD1. V lost 5 bases, J lost 5 bases, and 3 bases stayed unmatched. The CDR3 is 13 amino acids. Per the germline V gene, CDR1 is SEHNR and CDR2 is FQNEAQ (reference sequence).

This clonotype was recorded a few times. V gene TRBV3-1 combines with J gene TRBJ1-2, with unresolved D. Germline lookup yields CDR1 LGHDT and CDR2 YNNKEL (reference sequence). The V and J ends lost 3 bases and 3 bases respectively, with 8 bases between them. The CDR3 contains 13 residues. The CDR3 nucleotides read TGTGCCAGCAGCCAGGGCGCAGACTATGGCTACACCTTC. It specifies CASSQGADYGYTF.

The chain employs TRBV27 and TRBJ2-1, with 16 positions matching TRBD2. There are 17 residues in the CDR3. After removal of 5 bases from V and 7 bases from J, the junction contained 8 bases not matched to a gene. The germline gives CDR1 MNHEY, CDR2 SMNVEV (reference sequence). The CDR3 nucleotides read TGTGCCAGCAGTGTCACTTCGGGACTAGCGGGGGGGAATGAGCAGTTCTTC. It yields the protein CASSVTSGLAGGNEQFF.

This clonotype was seen a handful of times. V is TRBV27 and J is TRBJ1-2; no firm D call. The CDR3 spans 13 residues. Germline V gene data show CDR1 as MNHEY and CDR2 as SMNVEV (reference sequence). Trimming stripped 4 bases from V and 4 bases from J, with 10 bases between. The CDR3, as DNA: TGTGCCAGCAGTTCCGACCCTAGCTATGGCTACACCTTC. Protein: CASSSDPSYGYTF.

This clonotype has more than one count but fewer than ten. The chain carries TRBV30 and TRBJ2-1; either TRBD1 or TRBD2 may fit D (5 bases each). Trimming removed 0 bases from V and 4 bases from J, with 13 bases in between. CDR3 length: 15 amino acids. The V gene's germline CDR1 is GTSNPN and CDR2 SVGIG (reference sequence). This CDR3 reads CAWSVLRGGYNEQFF. CDR3 in DNA: TGTGCCTGGAGTGTACTTAGGGGCGGGTACAATGAGCAGTTCTTC.

The chain recombines TRBV5-5 with TRBJ2-1, with no clear D. Per the germline V gene, CDR1 is SGHKS and CDR2 is YYEKEE (reference sequence). V was cut by 2 bases and J by 6 bases, with 6 bases left in between. CDR3 length equals 12 residues. The CDR3 DNA reads TGTGCCAGCAGCTTTATCAGCAATGAGCAGTTCTTC. It encodes CASSFISNEQFF.

The J gene is TRBJ1-1, the V gene TRBV5-1; D remains ambiguous. The CDR3 sequence is 13 residues long. CDR1 SGHRS and CDR2 YFSETQ come from the germline V gene. Trimming shortened V by 0 bases and J by 6 bases, and 9 bases separated the two germline ends. The CDR3, as DNA: TGCGCCAGCAGCTTGGCCTGGCCCGCTGAAGCTTTCTTT. This encodes CASSLAWPAEAFF.

This clonotype was detected a few times. The J gene is TRBJ2-7, the V gene TRBV29-1; the match to TRBD1 covers 8 bases. V shed 6 bases, J shed 0 bases, and the junction held 4 bases outside the gene matches. Germline CDR1 reads SQVTM; CDR2 reads ANQGSEA. The CDR3 totals 13 residues. CDR3: CSVAQGASYEQYF. For the CDR3, the DNA is TGCAGCGTCGCCCAGGGGGCCTCCTACGAGCAGTACTTC.

In regard to this clonotype: A junction boundary mismatches the germline segment, possibly from a read error. The rearrangement uses TRBV7-9 and TRBJ2-2; 8 positions match TRBD2. The CDR3 is made up of 16 amino acids. CDR1 and CDR2 from the germline V gene are SEHNR and FQNEAQ (reference sequence). The CDR3 loop is CASRLLGSGSTGGLFF. CDR3 nucleotide sequence: TGTGCCAGCAGACTTCTGGGAAGCGGGAGCACCGGGGGGCTGTTTTTT.

This clonotype was observed once. V is TRBV20-1 and J is TRBJ2-5, with 7 nucleotides matching TRBD2. CDR3 length: 14 amino acids. J was trimmed by 1 base and V by 2 bases; bases with no gene match: 4. Germline CDR1 reads DFQATT; CDR2 reads SNEGSKA (reference sequence). The CDR3 protein is CSARHLAVQETQYF. The CDR3 DNA is TGCAGTGCTAGACACCTAGCGGTCCAAGAGACCCAGTACTTC.

The table lists this clonotype with many counts. This chain connects TRBV20-1 to TRBJ2-5; D may correspond to TRBD1 or TRBD2 (7 bases each). The CDR3 length is 13 residues. Trimming took 6 bases from V and 3 from J, leaving 14 bases between them. CDR1 is DFQATT and CDR2 is SNEGSKA in the germline V gene (reference sequence). The CDR3, as DNA: TGCAGTGCCTCAGGGGGGGTAGAAGAGACCCAGTACTTC. Translating it yields CSASGGVEETQYF.

This clonotype occurred a few times. The rearrangement joins TRBV10-3 to TRBJ2-7; 7 bases agree with TRBD2. This CDR3 has 17 residues. Germline loops: CDR1 ENHRY, CDR2 SYGVKD. V shed 0 bases, J shed 6 bases, and the junction held 14 bases outside the gene matches. The DNA of the CDR3 is TGTGCCATCAGTGAGTCGAGGTCTGGCGGGAGTAAGCTCGAGCAGTACTTC. Protein sequence: CAISESRSGGSKLEQYF.

This clonotype was counted a few times. V usage is TRBV29-1 and J usage is TRBJ2-1; 7 positions agree with TRBD2. Germline-derived CDR1 and CDR2 are SQVTM and ANQGSEA. This CDR3 is built from 14 residues. V shed 4 bases, J shed 0 bases, and the junction held 3 bases outside the gene matches. CDR3 nucleotide sequence: TGCAGCGTTGTCTGGGGGGGCTCCTACAATGAGCAGTTCTTC. Its protein product is CSVVWGGSYNEQFF.

The rearrangement uses TRBV19 and TRBJ2-7; tentative D call: TRBD1 (6 bases). Germline loops: CDR1 LNHDA, CDR2 SQIVND (reference sequence). The CDR3 totals 14 residues. V lost 3 bases and J 3 bases, leaving 12 bases between the germline ends. CDR3 coding DNA: TGTGCCAGTAGTATCGCAGGGGCGTTCTACGAGCAGTACTTC. It specifies CASSIAGAFYEQYF.

This clonotype was detected only a few times. At one of its ends the junction is not consistent with the germline gene, which may arise from a read error. The chain is built from TRBV12-3 or TRBV12-4 and TRBJ2-7, with D unclear. This CDR3 has 13 residues. CDR3 in DNA: TGTGCCAGCAGTTTAGAAGCTGGGCACGAGCAGTGCTTC. Translation: CASSLEAGHEQCF.

In this sample, this clonotype turned up a few times. The gene calls are TRBV10-3 and TRBJ1-4; the D gene is possibly TRBD1 (5 bases). Looked up from germline, CDR1 is ENHRY and CDR2 is SYGVKD. The V end lost 6 bases, the J end lost 6 bases, and 11 bases lay between the germline ends. The CDR3 has 13 residues. The CDR3 DNA reads TGTGCCATCAGCCGGGACGTCTATGAAAAACTGTTTTTT. This codes for CAISRDVYEKLFF.

The chain has TRBV9 and TRBJ2-3; D uncertain. The CDR3 totals 11 residues. The V and J ends lost 4 bases and 5 bases respectively, with 5 bases between them. Germline V gene data show CDR1 as SGDLS and CDR2 as YYNGEE. The DNA of the CDR3 is TGTGCCAGCAGCACGGTAGATACGCAGTATTTT. This translates into CASSTVDTQYF.

This clonotype was observed a single time. The V and J genes are TRBV20-1 and TRBJ2-5, with D perhaps matching TRBD2 (6 bases). The CDR3 runs 13 residues. V dropped 5 bases and J dropped 5 bases, with 15 bases sitting between them. Germline V gene data show CDR1 as DFQATT and CDR2 as SNEGSKA (reference sequence). CDR3 sequence (DNA): TGCAGTGCTGGGAGTCTAGCGTGGGAGACCCAGTACTTC. Encoded protein: CSAGSLAWETQYF.

This chain joins TRBV13 and TRBJ2-5, with D unresolved. From germline, CDR1 is PRHDT and CDR2 FYEKMQ (reference sequence). V shed 1 base and J shed 5 bases, with 11 bases lying between them. This CDR3 region has 14 residues. The CDR3 loop reads CASSLDQYVETQYF. The DNA for the CDR3 is TGTGCCAGCAGCTTAGACCAGTACGTCGAGACCCAGTACTTC.